This TCR beta chain was sequenced for a study of blood T cell repertoires in COVID-19. The overall study: The United States, Italy and Spain supplied acute and convalescent COVID-19 samples. Nucleic acid was either cDNA or gDNA, and it came from T cells, B-cell-depleted T cells, or PBMCs.

There are 13 residues in the CDR3. Germline V gene sequence: CDR1 MNHEY, CDR2 SMNVEV (reference sequence). With 5 bases removed from V and 9 bases from J, the gap between germline ends came to 14 bases. The authors' processing: Estimation of nucleated cell counts was performed using reference gene primer amplification. Clones were read by immunoSEQ multiplex PCR, and TCRdb kept only the in-frame ones, dropping some. V, J and clone size derive from that table, while D and trimming were established from the DNA sequence. Here the sample spans 400,000 to 450,000 clones, around 89% being singletons. Seattle participants joined during active infection and were tracked over time.

The chain recombines TRBV27 with TRBJ1-5; a weak D match, TRBD1 (5 bases). Specimen: peripheral blood. This clonotype was obtained from a woman in her 40s with COVID-19, enrolled during active disease. This chain's CDR3 is CASSKDYGGPQHF. The CDR3 DNA follows: TGTGCCAGCAGTAAGGACTATGGGGGGCCCCAGCATTTT.